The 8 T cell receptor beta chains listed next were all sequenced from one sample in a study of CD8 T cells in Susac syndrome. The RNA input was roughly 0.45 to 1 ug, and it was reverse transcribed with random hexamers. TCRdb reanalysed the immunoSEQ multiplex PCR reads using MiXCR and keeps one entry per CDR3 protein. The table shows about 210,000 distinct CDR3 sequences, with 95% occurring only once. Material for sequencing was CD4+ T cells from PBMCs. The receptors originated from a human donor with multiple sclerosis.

This CDR3 is CATSREAPSYEQYF. The CDR3 bases are TGTGCCACCAGCAGAGAGGCACCATCCTACGAGCAGTACTTC. This chain connects TRBV15 to TRBJ2-7; no definite D call. V dropped 0 bases and J dropped 1 base, with 7 bases sitting between them. The CDR3 runs to 14 residues. Germline V gene lookup returns CDR1 LNHNV and CDR2 YYDKDF (reference sequence).

The CDR3 DNA sequence: TGTGCCAGTAGGAACCGACAGGAAGGCCATTTACCCCTCCACTTT. This codes for CASRNRQEGHLPLHF. This chain joins TRBV19 and TRBJ1-6; D perhaps matches TRBD1 (6 bases). The CDR3 has 15 residues. V lost 6 bases, J lost 12 bases, and 21 bases lay in between. Germline assignment: CDR1 LNHDA and CDR2 SQIVND (reference sequence).

The CDR3 DNA sequence: TGTGCCAGCAGCGTAGATCTGTTGGCGAATGAGCAGTTCTTC. This translates into CASSVDLLANEQFF. The V call is TRBV9, the J call TRBJ2-1; D gene uncertain. Deletions cut 0 bases from V and 7 bases from J, with 11 bases between. In germline, CDR1 is SGDLS, CDR2 YYNGEE. The CDR3 is made up of 14 amino acids.

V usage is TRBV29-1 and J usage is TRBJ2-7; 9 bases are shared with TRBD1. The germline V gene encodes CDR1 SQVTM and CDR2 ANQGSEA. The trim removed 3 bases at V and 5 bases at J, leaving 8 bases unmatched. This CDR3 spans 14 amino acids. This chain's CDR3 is CSVEPDRGFNEQYF. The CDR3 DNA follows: TGCAGCGTTGAGCCGGACAGGGGATTCAACGAGCAGTACTTC.

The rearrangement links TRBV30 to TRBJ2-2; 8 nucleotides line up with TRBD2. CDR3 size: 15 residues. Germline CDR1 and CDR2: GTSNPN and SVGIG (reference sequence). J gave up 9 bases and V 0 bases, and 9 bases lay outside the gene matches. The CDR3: CAWSVGAGVGRELFF. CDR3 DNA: TGTGCCTGGAGTGTAGGAGCGGGAGTGGGTCGGGAGCTGTTTTTT.

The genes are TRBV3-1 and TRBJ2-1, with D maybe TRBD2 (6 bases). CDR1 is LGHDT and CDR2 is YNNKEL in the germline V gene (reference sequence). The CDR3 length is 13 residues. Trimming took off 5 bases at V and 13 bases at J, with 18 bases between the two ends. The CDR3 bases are TGTGCCAGCAGCATTGGGGGGAAGCCTCGTCAGTTCTTC. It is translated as CASSIGGKPRQFF.

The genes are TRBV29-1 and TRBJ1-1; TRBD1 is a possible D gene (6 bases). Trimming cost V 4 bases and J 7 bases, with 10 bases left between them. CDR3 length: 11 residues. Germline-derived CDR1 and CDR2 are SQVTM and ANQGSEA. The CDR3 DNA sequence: TGCAGCGTTGCAGGGGACCTTGAAGCTTTCTTT. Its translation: CSVAGDLEAFF.

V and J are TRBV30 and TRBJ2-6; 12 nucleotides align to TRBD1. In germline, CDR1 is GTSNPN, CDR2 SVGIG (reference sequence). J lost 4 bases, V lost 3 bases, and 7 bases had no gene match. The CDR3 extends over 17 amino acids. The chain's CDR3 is CAWRVGQGALGANVLTF. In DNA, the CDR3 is TGTGCCTGGAGGGTGGGACAGGGGGCGCTCGGGGCCAACGTCCTGACTTTC. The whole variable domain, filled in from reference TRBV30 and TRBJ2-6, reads SQTIHQWPATLVQPVGSPLSLECTVEGTSNPNLYWYRQAAGRGLQLLFYSVGIGQISSEVPQNLSASRPQDRQFILSSKKLLLSDSGFYLCAWRVGQGALGANVLTFGAGSRLTVL.